This TCR beta chain stems from a study of T cells expressing NK-cell markers. Study-wide background: Seven HCMV-seropositive donors and one seronegative donor made up the eight sequenced donors.

Comment on this clonotype: The antigen remains unidentified.

CDR1 is SGDLS, CDR2 YYNGEE, per germline. This CDR3 spans 15 amino acids. Study results and limitations: The share of CD8+ T cells held by dominant NKG2C+ clonotypes was about 1.0-8% in 5 or 6 donors. Researchers report these clonotypes also headed the CD3+CD56-NKG2C+ fraction in several donors.

The authors made TCR beta cDNA libraries by 5'RACE template switching. This switching added a universal primer site and UMIs. No DNA is given; TCRdb re-called the 5' RACE reads and lists each CDR3 protein once. This table lists some 460,000 distinct CDR3 sequences. The TCR sequence derives from a woman aged 45-65 years in good health. The genes are TRBV9 and TRBJ2-5; lacking DNA, the TRBD2 call made by TCRdb goes unchecked. The sample comprised blood T cells: a sorted CD56 or NKG2C T cell subset, CD4+ or CD8+ T cells, or bulk PBMC T cells (not recorded which). The CDR3 reads CASSALAGAVETQYF.